Below, 12 T cell receptor beta chains from the same sample are listed, as sequenced in a study of beta chain features in type 1 diabetes. The isolated RNA, all of it, was reverse transcribed, so expressed TCRB transcripts were what got sequenced. Sequenced by immunoSEQ multiplex PCR; TCRdb stores in-frame clones only, minus some. The sample yields hundreds of thousands of clones, more than 13% seen once. For these receptors, no antigen is known. General study results and limits: Shortening of TCRB CDR3s, moderate but significant, appeared in all four CD4+ subsets of Type 1 diabetes patients.

The sequenced sample was naive CD4+ T cells from blood. The receptor set was obtained from a man between 18 and 35 years old with type 1 diabetes.

In its sample, this clone was seen a few times. The chain recombines TRBV7-9 with TRBJ2-5; 9 bases fit TRBD2. CDR1 and CDR2 from the germline V gene are SEHNR and FQNEAQ (reference sequence). CDR3 size: 14 residues. The V and J ends lost 11 bases and 2 bases, in that order; junction bases with no gene match: 9. The CDR3, as DNA: TGTGCCGGACGCGGGGGGGCCAGTCAAGAGACCCAGTACTTC. It is translated as CAGRGGASQETQYF. The full variable domain, its missing parts supplied by reference TRBV7-9 and TRBJ2-5, is DTGVSQNPRHKITKRGQNVTFRCDPISEHNRLYWYRQTLGQGPEFLTYFQNEAQLEKSRLLSDRFSAERPKGSFSTLEIQRTEQGDSAMYLCAGRGGASQETQYFGPGTRLLVL.

This chain uses TRBV10-1 with TRBJ2-3, with 8 bases identical to TRBD1. V lost 4 bases to trimming and J lost 4 bases; unmatched junction nucleotides: 7. This CDR3 has 15 residues. CDR1 WNHNN and CDR2 SYGVQD come from the germline V gene (reference sequence). The CDR3 here is CASSVRGRMADTQYF. CDR3 nucleotides: TGCGCCAGCAGTGTCAGGGGGCGAATGGCAGATACGCAGTATTTT.

The genes are TRBV5-1 and TRBJ2-7; D not certain. This CDR3 is 14 amino acids long. V was cut by 4 bases and J by 0 bases, with 11 bases left in between. The germline V gene encodes CDR1 SGHRS and CDR2 YFSETQ. In DNA form, the CDR3 reads TGCGCCAGCAGCGAAGGGATAGGCTCCTACGAGCAGTACTTC. Protein: CASSEGIGSYEQYF.

This clone appeared a few times. V usage is TRBV29-1 and J usage is TRBJ2-3, with 10 bases aligning to TRBD1. The CDR3 loop spans 13 amino acids. J lost 5 bases, V lost 6 bases, and 5 bases had no gene match. CDR1 is SQVTM and CDR2 is ANQGSEA in the germline V gene. The CDR3 nucleotides are TGCAGCGTACGACAGGGGGCAGGAGATACGCAGTATTTT. Translating gives CSVRQGAGDTQYF.

This clone was counted between two and nine times. The same CDR3 is also encoded by other DNA sequences in this sample. As DNA, the CDR3 is TGTGCCAGCTCACCTACAAGTACAGATACGCAGTATTTT. Translation: CASSPTSTDTQYF. This rearrangement joins TRBV18 to TRBJ2-3; D is unclear. This CDR3 spans 13 amino acids. With 3 bases removed from V and 3 bases from J, the gap between germline ends came to 7 bases. The germline V gene encodes CDR1 KGHSH and CDR2 LQKENI.

This rearrangement joins TRBV5-4 to TRBJ1-2; TRBD1 matches at 8 bases. Germline CDR1 is SGHNT and CDR2 is YYREEE (reference sequence). The CDR3 spans 15 residues. With 5 bases clipped from V and 4 bases from J, the junction kept 10 bases outside the gene matches. The CDR3 reads CASSSGQASIYGYTF. CDR3 coding DNA: TGTGCCAGCAGTTCGGGACAGGCTTCTATCTATGGCTACACCTTC.

V usage is TRBV6-5 and J usage is TRBJ2-4; TRBD2 matches at 8 bases. V dropped 8 bases and J dropped 1; count of bases not matched to a gene: 4. Germline CDR1 MNHEY, CDR2 SVGAGI. The CDR3 consists of 14 residues. The chain's CDR3 is CASETSEAKNIQYF. The CDR3 DNA follows: TGTGCCAGCGAGACTAGCGAGGCCAAAAACATTCAGTACTTC.

The chain links TRBV18 to TRBJ2-5, with unresolved D. Deletions cut 3 bases from V and 5 bases from J, with 10 bases between. Germline CDR1 is KGHSH and CDR2 is LQKENI. There are 13 residues in the CDR3. The CDR3 DNA reads as TGTGCCAGCTCACCGATGGGTTGGGAGACCCAGTACTTC. Protein sequence: CASSPMGWETQYF.

This clone was detected only a few times. The chain is built from TRBV5-6 and TRBJ2-1, with D perhaps TRBD1 or TRBD2 (5 bases each). The ends were cut back, 0 bases at V and 14 bases at J, with 15 bases in the middle. Germline V gene lookup returns CDR1 SGHDT and CDR2 YYEEEE. There are 13 residues in the CDR3. DNA for the CDR3: TGTGCCAGCAGCTTGGGCTCAACTCGAGGGGAGTTCTTC. Amino acids: CASSLGSTRGEFF.

This chain uses TRBV7-2 with TRBJ2-7, with unresolved D. The germline V gene encodes CDR1 SGHTA and CDR2 FQGNSA. This CDR3 comprises 13 residues. Trimming left V 2 bases short and J 7 bases short, with 12 bases between. The DNA of the CDR3 is TGTGCCAGCAGCTTATTGAACGTAGGGGAGCAGTACTTC. It encodes CASSLLNVGEQYF.

The sample holds a few counts of this clone. The chain recombines TRBV5-1 with TRBJ2-6, with D unclear. The CDR3 is 15 amino acids. V gave up 2 bases and J gave up 0 bases, with 6 bases separating them. The germline V gene has CDR1 SGHRS and CDR2 YFSETQ. CDR3: CASSFLSSGANVLTF. CDR3 bases: TGCGCCAGCAGCTTTCTCTCCTCTGGGGCCAACGTCCTGACTTTC.

In this sample, this clone turned up a few times. The gene calls are TRBV30 and TRBJ2-7; 7 bases line up with TRBD1. After removal of 0 bases from V and 5 bases from J, the junction contained 1 base not matched to a gene. Per germline, CDR1 GTSNPN and CDR2 SVGIG (reference sequence). The CDR3 has 12 residues. The CDR3 region has the DNA TGTGCCTGGAGTGTACAGGGGAACGAGCAGTACTTC. Translation gives CAWSVQGNEQYF.